The rows below give T cell receptor beta chains drawn from one sample of a study of technical replicates of blood from several donors. Method: immunoSEQ multiplex PCR; TCRdb's copy keeps in-frame clones and lacks some. The sample records 12,000 to 15,000 clones, approximately 88% being singletons. Specimen: PBMCs. Receptors were obtained from a human donor in good health. Both conserved end residues are part of each CDR3. The D gene is left open where the match is weak. Expanded clones are given a class, and other clones once, few, many or no size at all.

j_call clone_size v_call d_call cdr3_aa cdr3_nt
TRBJ2-5 NA TRBV13 NA CASSLAGALETQYF TGTGCCAGCAGCTTAGCGGGAGCTTTAGAGACCCAGTACTTC
TRBJ1-2 NA TRBV6-5 NA CASSTQGLGGYTF TGTGCCAGCAGTACTCAGGGGTTGGGTGGCTACACCTTC
TRBJ2-3 NA TRBV2 NA CASSGSGTASRQYF TGTGCCAGCAGTGGTAGCGGGACAGCATCGCGTCAGTATTTT
TRBJ1-5 NA TRBV28 NA CASSLGQLPQHF TGTGCCAGCAGTTTGGGACAATTGCCCCAGCATTTT
TRBJ2-7 once TRBV6-6 NA CASSYGDKRRYEQYF TGTGCCAGCAGTTACGGGGACAAAAGGAGGTACGAGCAGTACTTC
TRBJ2-7 NA TRBV27 NA CASSSISYEQYF TGTGCCAGCAGTTCCATCTCCTACGAGCAGTACTTC
TRBJ1-1 NA TRBV27 NA CASSLSGGSAFF TGTGCCAGCAGTTTATCGGGGGGATCGGCTTTCTTT
TRBJ2-1 NA TRBV5-1 TRBD2 CASSLGPSGRHNEQFF TGCGCCAGCAGCTTGGGCCCCAGCGGGAGACACAATGAGCAGTTCTTC
TRBJ2-1 NA TRBV7-6 TRBD1 CASSPEDRDNNEQFF TGTGCCAGCAGCCCAGAGGACAGGGATAACAATGAGCAGTTCTTC
TRBJ2-1 NA TRBV19 TRBD1 CASSGTGGGEQFF TGTGCCAGTAGTGGGACAGGGGGTGGTGAGCAGTTCTTC
TRBJ2-7 few TRBV9 TRBD1 CASSVDPQGAVYEQYF TGTGCCAGCAGCGTAGATCCACAGGGGGCTGTCTACGAGCAGTACTTC
TRBJ2-1 NA TRBV5-1 NA CASSLSDLRAGNEQFF TGCGCCAGCAGCTTGAGTGACCTTCGGGCGGGGAATGAGCAGTTCTTC
TRBJ2-1 NA TRBV7-2 NA CASSLGGGDSNEQFF TGTGCCAGCAGCTTAGGAGGGGGGGACTCCAATGAGCAGTTCTTC
TRBJ2-1 NA TRBV4-2 NA CASSQLDGSQYNEQFF TGTGCCAGCAGCCAACTCGACGGGAGTCAGTACAATGAGCAGTTCTTC
TRBJ2-1 NA TRBV7-4 TRBD2 CASSPGTSASKGGDNEQFF TGTGCCAGCAGCCCAGGGACTAGCGCCTCAAAGGGGGGGGACAATGAGCAGTTCTTC
TRBJ2-1 NA TRBV6-4 NA CASSDKGDYNEQFF TGTGCCAGCAGTGACAAAGGGGACTACAATGAGCAGTTCTTC
TRBJ2-2 NA TRBV5-6 TRBD2 CASSLVPGRGTGELFF TGTGCCAGCAGCTTGGTTCCAGGGAGGGGCACCGGGGAGCTGTTTTTT
TRBJ2-7 NA TRBV11-2 TRBD1 CASSFTGEPYEQYF TGTGCCAGCAGCTTTACAGGGGAACCCTACGAGCAGTACTTC
TRBJ2-3 NA TRBV6-6 TRBD1 CASSGGQGAGDTQYF TGTGCCAGCAGTGGAGGACAGGGGGCAGGGGATACGCAGTATTTT
TRBJ2-1 NA TRBV28 NA CATETSPMVNEQFF TGTGCCACGGAAACTAGCCCCATGGTCAATGAGCAGTTCTTC
TRBJ2-7 NA TRBV5-1 TRBD2 CASSLLAGPNEQYF TGTGCCAGCAGCTTACTAGCGGGCCCAAACGAGCAGTACTTC
TRBJ2-1 once TRBV19 NA CASSIGANEQFF TGTGCCAGTAGTATAGGCGCCAATGAGCAGTTCTTC
TRBJ2-1 NA TRBV19 TRBD2 CASIRLAGEGEQFF TGTGCCAGTATAAGACTAGCGGGAGAGGGTGAGCAGTTCTTC
TRBJ2-3 NA TRBV10-1 TRBD2 CASSEGGADTQYF TGCGCCAGCAGTGAGGGGGGGGCAGATACGCAGTATTTT
TRBJ2-1 NA TRBV15 TRBD1 CATSRGIGTGGEYNEQFF TGTGCCACCAGCAGAGGAATAGGGACAGGGGGAGAGTACAATGAGCAGTTCTTC
TRBJ1-3 NA TRBV6-6 NA CASSHRSSGNTIYF TGTGCCAGCAGCCACAGGAGCTCTGGAAACACCATATATTTT
TRBJ1-1 NA TRBV5-1 TRBD1 CASSLAGGYTEAFF TGCGCCAGCAGCTTGGCAGGGGGCTACACTGAAGCTTTCTTT
TRBJ1-4 NA TRBV21-1 NA CASSKSVTGKLFF TGTGCCAGCAGCAAATCTGTAACAGGGAAACTGTTTTTT
TRBJ2-7 NA TRBV28 NA CASSLIVAGTDSYEQYF TGTGCCAGCAGCCTTATAGTTGCCGGGACTGACTCCTACGAGCAGTACTTC
TRBJ2-2 NA TRBV7-8 TRBD1 CASLRAGTGLAGELFF TGTGCCAGCTTAAGGGCCGGGACAGGGTTGGCCGGGGAGCTGTTTTTT
TRBJ2-1 NA TRBV5-1 TRBD1 CASSWDRGEQFF TGCGCCAGCAGCTGGGACAGGGGTGAGCAGTTCTTC
TRBJ2-7 NA TRBV10-1 TRBD1 CASSEYPGTAYEQYF TGCGCCAGCAGTGAGTACCCTGGGACAGCCTACGAGCAGTACTTC
TRBJ2-5 NA TRBV5-1 TRBD2 CASSLWGQRGSETQYF TGCGCCAGCAGCTTGTGGGGGCAGCGGGGGTCAGAGACCCAGTACTTC
TRBJ2-3 once TRBV11-2 TRBD2 CASSLVRGSETDTQYF TGTGCCAGCAGCTTAGTGCGGGGGAGTGAGACAGATACGCAGTATTTT
TRBJ2-5 NA TRBV6-1 TRBD2 CASSEAPAGTSGRGTQYF TGTGCCAGCAGTGAAGCCCCGGCCGGGACTAGCGGGCGGGGGACCCAGTACTTC
TRBJ2-1 NA TRBV5-4 NA CASSRQQGQSYNEQFF TGTGCCAGCAGTCGACAGCAGGGGCAATCCTACAATGAGCAGTTCTTC
TRBJ2-7 NA TRBV11-2 TRBD2 CASSLDPWASGTYEQYF TGTGCCAGCAGCTTAGATCCGTGGGCTAGCGGTACCTACGAGCAGTACTTC
TRBJ1-2 few TRBV18 NA CASSPGGPYGYTF TGTGCCAGCTCACCAGGAGGTCCCTATGGCTACACCTTC
TRBJ2-5 NA TRBV30 TRBD1 CAWRTGQEQETQYF TGTGCCTGGCGCACCGGACAGGAGCAAGAGACCCAGTACTTC
TRBJ2-2 NA TRBV19 TRBD1 CACRDRYTGELFF TGTGCCTGCCGGGACAGATACACCGGGGAGCTGTTTTTT
TRBJ1-4 NA TRBV7-2 NA CASSLGGGYATNEKLFF TGTGCCAGCAGCTTAGGGGGCGGCTATGCAACTAATGAAAAACTGTTTTTT
TRBJ2-3 NA TRBV7-2 TRBD1 CASSLGQGTDTQYF TGTGCCAGCAGCTTGGGACAGGGGACAGATACGCAGTATTTT
TRBJ2-3 NA TRBV11-1 NA CASSYGPSLHTDTQYF TGTGCCAGCAGCTATGGTCCCAGTCTCCACACAGATACGCAGTATTTT
TRBJ1-2 NA TRBV6-1 TRBD1 CASSSGQGDYGYTF TGTGCCAGCAGTAGTGGACAGGGGGACTATGGCTACACCTTC
TRBJ1-2 once TRBV6-4 TRBD1 CASKAGQGVGGYTF TGTGCCAGCAAGGCCGGACAGGGGGTAGGTGGCTACACCTTC
TRBJ2-7 NA TRBV4-2 NA CASRPRLSDSYEQYF TGTGCCAGCAGACCCCGACTATCCGACTCCTACGAGCAGTACTTC
TRBJ1-1 few TRBV27 NA CASSGSTGVNTEAFF TGTGCCAGCAGTGGATCGACAGGAGTCAACACTGAAGCTTTCTTT
TRBJ1-4 NA TRBV4-1 NA CASSQEDQSASSEKLFF TGCGCCAGCAGCCAAGAAGATCAGTCGGCATCTAGTGAAAAACTGTTTTTT
TRBJ1-2 NA TRBV2 NA CASSEAGPGYTF TGTGCCAGCAGTGAAGCGGGGCCTGGCTACACCTTC
TRBJ2-2 NA TRBV5-1 TRBD2 CASSLQLAGVNTGELFF TGCGCCAGCAGCTTGCAGTTAGCGGGAGTGAACACCGGGGAGCTGTTTTTT
TRBJ2-2 few TRBV14 TRBD1 CASSQLGQGTGELFF TGTGCCAGCAGCCAGCTGGGACAGGGGACCGGGGAGCTGTTTTTT
TRBJ2-7 few TRBV18 TRBD2 CASSPSASGTYEQYF TGTGCCAGCTCACCATCCGCTAGCGGAACCTACGAGCAGTACTTC
TRBJ1-4 NA TRBV29-1 NA CSVVLAVPNEKLFF TGCAGCGTTGTTCTGGCAGTCCCTAATGAAAAACTGTTTTTT